This TCR beta chain comes out of a study of CD8+ T cells in alopecia areata. Trimming pared 4 bases from V and 2 bases from J, leaving 15 bases between. The CDR3 is 15 amino acids. CDR1 is LNHDA, CDR2 SQIVND, per germline (reference sequence). On this clone itself: Its antigen is undetermined.

RNA was extracted and reverse transcribed into cDNA as the sequencing template. Clones were sequenced by immunoSEQ multiplex PCR, and TCRdb holds only the in-frame ones, with some missing. Found here are more than 90,000 clones, about 61% of them singletons; the top ten hold roughly 2.8%. PBMCs yielded sorted CD4+ and CD8+ T cells. Broader study findings: Higher clonality was seen in lesional scalp than in normal scalp, especially in alopecia totalis/universalis. Resident alphabeta T cells of normal skin are also sequenced in scalp samples.

Material for sequencing was CD4+ T cells sorted from blood. This TCR was recovered from a human donor in good health. This chain links TRBV19 with TRBJ2-7; a possible D gene is TRBD2 (6 bases). In nucleotides, the CDR3 is TGTGCCAGTAGTAACCGGGGACTGACCACCTACGAGCAGTACTTC. This encodes CASSNRGLTTYEQYF.